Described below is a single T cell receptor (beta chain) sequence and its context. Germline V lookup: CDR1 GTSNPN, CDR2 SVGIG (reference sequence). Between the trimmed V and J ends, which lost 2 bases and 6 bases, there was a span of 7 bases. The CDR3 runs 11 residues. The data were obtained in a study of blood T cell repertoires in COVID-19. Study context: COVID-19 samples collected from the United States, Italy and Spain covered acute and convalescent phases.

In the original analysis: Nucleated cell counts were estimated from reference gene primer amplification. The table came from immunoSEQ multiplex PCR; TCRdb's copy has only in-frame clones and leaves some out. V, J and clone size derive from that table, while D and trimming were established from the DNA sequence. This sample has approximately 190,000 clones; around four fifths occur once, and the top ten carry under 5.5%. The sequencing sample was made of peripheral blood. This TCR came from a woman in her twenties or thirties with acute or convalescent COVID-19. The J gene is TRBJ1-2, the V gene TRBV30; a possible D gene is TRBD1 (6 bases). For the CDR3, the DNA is TGTGCCTGGAGTTCAGGGGATGGCTACACCTTC. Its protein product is CAWSSGDGYTF.